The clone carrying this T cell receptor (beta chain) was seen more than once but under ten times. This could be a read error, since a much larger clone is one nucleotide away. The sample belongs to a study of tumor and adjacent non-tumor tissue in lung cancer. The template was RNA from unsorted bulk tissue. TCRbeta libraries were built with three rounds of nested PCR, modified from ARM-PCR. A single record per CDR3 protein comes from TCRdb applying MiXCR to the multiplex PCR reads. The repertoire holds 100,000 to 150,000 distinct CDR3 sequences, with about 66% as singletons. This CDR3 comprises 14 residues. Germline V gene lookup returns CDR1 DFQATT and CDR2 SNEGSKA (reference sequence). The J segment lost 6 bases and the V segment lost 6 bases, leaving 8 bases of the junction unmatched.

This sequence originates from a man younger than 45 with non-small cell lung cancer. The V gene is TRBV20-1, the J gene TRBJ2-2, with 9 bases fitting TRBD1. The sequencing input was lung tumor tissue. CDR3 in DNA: TGCAGTGCACAGGGACAGGGTCTATCCGGGGAGCTGTTTTTT. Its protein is CSAQGQGLSGELFF.